Below are 9 T cell receptor beta chains sequenced from a single sample in a study of technical replicates of blood from a few donors (TCRdb year 2017). The protocol used for the library was the immunoSEQ multiplex PCR assay. The clones in this table, taken by TCRdb from immuneACCESS, are in-frame only. Not every clone is retained; where verified, under half of the shortfall comes from an unresolved V gene, and the cause of the rest is unknown. The sample table lists 70,000 to 90,000 clones, approximately 94% of them with a count of one. The ten largest clonotypes hold around 0.25% of the sample. Input material: T cells isolated from PBMCs. These TCRs come from a human donor in good health.

The chain has TRBV28 and TRBJ2-7; tentatively, D is TRBD2 (5 bases). The CDR3 has 15 residues. Germline lookup yields CDR1 MDHEN and CDR2 SYDVKM. V lost 2 bases to trimming and J lost 0 bases, with 11 bases between them. The CDR3 loop is CASSLEGRSSYEQYF. In DNA form, the CDR3 reads TGTGCCAGCAGTTTAGAGGGCCGGAGCTCCTACGAGCAGTACTTC.

V and J are TRBV4-1 and TRBJ2-7; 8 positions match TRBD2. The V gene's germline CDR1 is MGHRA and CDR2 YSYEKL. The CDR3 consists of 17 residues. J gave up 6 bases and V 0 bases, and 13 bases lay outside the gene matches. CDR3 DNA: TGCGCCAGCAGCCAAGATAGCAGCGGGAGACCGGTTGGCGAGCAGTACTTC. Amino acids: CASSQDSSGRPVGEQYF.

This clone was observed once. The chain recombines TRBV14 with TRBJ1-2; D is ambiguous. This CDR3 spans 13 amino acids. V lost 6 bases and J lost 2, with 10 bases in between. Germline CDR1 and CDR2: SGHDN and FVKESK. CDR3 in amino acids: CASSSTGNYGYTF. The CDR3 bases are TGTGCCAGCAGTTCCACGGGGAACTATGGCTACACCTTC.

The chain links TRBV7-2 to TRBJ1-2; no reliable D call. CDR3 length equals 13 residues. V was trimmed by 4 bases and J by 6 bases, leaving 12 bases between them. Per the germline V gene, CDR1 is SGHTA and CDR2 is FQGNSA. CDR3 DNA: TGTGCCAGCAGCTCTGTGGGAGCCGATGGCTACACCTTC. It encodes CASSSVGADGYTF.

The chain joins TRBV6-1 to TRBJ2-5; D is perhaps TRBD2 (6 bases). CDR1 MNHNS and CDR2 SASEGT come from the germline V gene. Trimming stripped 2 bases from V and 2 bases from J, with 12 bases between. The CDR3 is made up of 15 amino acids. The CDR3 spells CASSEIWGRQETQYF. DNA for the CDR3: TGTGCCAGCAGTGAAATATGGGGGAGGCAAGAGACCCAGTACTTC.

This clone was counted once. The chain links TRBV11-2 to TRBJ2-2; TRBD1 is a possible D gene (5 bases). CDR3 length equals 15 residues. Trimming took 4 bases from V and 3 from J, leaving 12 bases between them. CDR1 is SGHAT, CDR2 FQNNGV, per germline. The CDR3 DNA is TGTGCCAGCAGCTCACTCAGGGCCTACACCGGGGAGCTGTTTTTT. This encodes CASSSLRAYTGELFF.

J is TRBJ2-5 and V is TRBV28, with 7 bases that match TRBD1. Trimming removed 6 bases from V and 3 bases from J; junction bases left unmatched: 7. Germline values: CDR1 MDHEN, CDR2 SYDVKM. The CDR3 contains 14 residues. In nucleotides, the CDR3 is TGTGCCAGCAGACGAACAGGGGCCGAAGAGACCCAGTACTTC. As protein: CASRRTGAEETQYF.

The V and J genes are TRBV2 and TRBJ2-1; D ambiguous. Germline values: CDR1 SNHLY, CDR2 FYNNEI. Trimming cost V 1 base and J 4 bases, with 5 bases left between them. The CDR3 sequence is 13 residues long. The CDR3 region has the DNA TGTGCCAGCAGTGAAGATCCGTACAATGAGCAGTTCTTC. This encodes CASSEDPYNEQFF.

The chain couples TRBV9 to TRBJ2-3, with 9 bases lining up with TRBD2. Germline lookup yields CDR1 SGDLS and CDR2 YYNGEE. The CDR3 has 17 amino acids. V shed 0 bases and J 2 bases; nucleotides not matched to a gene: 7. CDR3 amino acids: CASSVDYGGGATDTQYF. CDR3 nucleotides: TGTGCCAGCAGCGTAGACTATGGCGGGGGGGCCACAGATACGCAGTATTTT.